This TCR beta chain was sequenced for a study of glioma-infiltrating T cells after dendritic cell vaccination. TCRB CDR3 was amplified from 2 ug genomic DNA or less. Method: immunoSEQ multiplex PCR; TCRdb's copy keeps in-frame clones and lacks some. The sample yields roughly 83,000 clones, over 75% seen once. General study results and limits: No direct clonality-survival link was found; a diverse polyclonal response may matter.

None of the glioblastoma patients had an isocitrate dehydrogenase mutation. This clone was detected once. The target antigen is unknown. Germline V lookup: CDR1 MDHEN, CDR2 SYDVKM. The ends lost 6 bases at V and 6 bases at J; junction bases unmatched: 14. This CDR3 has 16 amino acids. The source is a human donor with glioblastoma. The rearrangement uses TRBV28 and TRBJ2-1; 7 bases match TRBD1. The source material was blood, sampled before dendritic cell vaccination. The CDR3 sequence: CASSSRQGRGINEQFF. The CDR3 nucleotides read TGTGCCAGCAGCTCTAGACAGGGTCGGGGCATCAATGAGCAGTTCTTC.